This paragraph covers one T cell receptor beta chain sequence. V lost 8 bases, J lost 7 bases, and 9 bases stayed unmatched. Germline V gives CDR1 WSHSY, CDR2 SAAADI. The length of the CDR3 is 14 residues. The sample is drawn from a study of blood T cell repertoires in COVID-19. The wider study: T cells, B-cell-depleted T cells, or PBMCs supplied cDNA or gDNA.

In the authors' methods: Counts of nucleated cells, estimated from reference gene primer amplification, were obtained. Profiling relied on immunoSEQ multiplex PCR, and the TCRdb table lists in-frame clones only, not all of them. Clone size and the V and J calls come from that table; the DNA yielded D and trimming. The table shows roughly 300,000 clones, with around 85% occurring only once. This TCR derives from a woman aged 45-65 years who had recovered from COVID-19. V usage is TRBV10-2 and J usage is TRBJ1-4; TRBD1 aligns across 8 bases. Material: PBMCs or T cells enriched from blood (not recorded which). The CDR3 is CASGYQGASEKLFF. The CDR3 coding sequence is TGCGCCAGCGGTTACCAGGGGGCCAGTGAAAAACTGTTTTTT.